This T cell receptor beta chain was recovered during a study of blood T cells in healthy people across ages. Primed by a sample-barcoded 5' primer and a J-beta primer mix, a second PCR proceeded for about 7 to 11 cycles. One entry per CDR3 protein results from TCRdb running MiXCR on the 5' RACE reads. The sample has approximately 800,000 distinct CDR3 sequences; about 34% are singletons. Study-wide findings and caveats: More naive CD4+ cells and higher diversity were found in long-lived than in aged donors.

With regard to this clonotype: What it binds is unknown.

This CDR3 is built from 13 residues. Trimming took 3 bases from V and 4 from J, leaving 12 bases between them. Germline CDR1 and CDR2: DFQATT and SNEGSKA (reference sequence). This TCR was sampled from a man aged 18-30 years in good health. Sequencing was performed on blood. This chain links TRBV20-1 with TRBJ1-1; maybe TRBD1 (6 bases). CDR3 bases: TGCAGTGCTAGCAACGGGGGCGCCACTGAAGCTTTCTTT. Translation gives CSASNGGATEAFF.